This entry features one T cell receptor (beta chain) sequence. These data belong to a study of blood T cell repertoires in COVID-19. Authors' analysis steps: The assay estimated nucleated cells by amplifying reference gene primers. The method was immunoSEQ multiplex PCR; TCRdb's version includes in-frame clones alone and lacks a portion of them. The V and J calls and the clone size are those of that table, but D and trimming were determined from the DNA. Seen here are 65,000 to 95,000 clones, about four fifths observed once, and the top ten hold approximately 12%. The origin of this receptor is a woman between 35 and 50 years old with active or convalescent COVID-19. Specimen: peripheral blood.

The CDR3 loop is CASSRRGGEQFF. CDR3 coding DNA: TGTGCCAGCAGTCGAAGGGGGGGTGAGCAGTTCTTC. J is TRBJ2-1 and V is TRBV7-3; D is possibly TRBD2 (7 bases). The CDR3 runs 12 residues. Germline V gene data show CDR1 as SGHTA and CDR2 as FQGTGA. Deletions cut 6 bases from V and 9 bases from J, with 12 bases between.